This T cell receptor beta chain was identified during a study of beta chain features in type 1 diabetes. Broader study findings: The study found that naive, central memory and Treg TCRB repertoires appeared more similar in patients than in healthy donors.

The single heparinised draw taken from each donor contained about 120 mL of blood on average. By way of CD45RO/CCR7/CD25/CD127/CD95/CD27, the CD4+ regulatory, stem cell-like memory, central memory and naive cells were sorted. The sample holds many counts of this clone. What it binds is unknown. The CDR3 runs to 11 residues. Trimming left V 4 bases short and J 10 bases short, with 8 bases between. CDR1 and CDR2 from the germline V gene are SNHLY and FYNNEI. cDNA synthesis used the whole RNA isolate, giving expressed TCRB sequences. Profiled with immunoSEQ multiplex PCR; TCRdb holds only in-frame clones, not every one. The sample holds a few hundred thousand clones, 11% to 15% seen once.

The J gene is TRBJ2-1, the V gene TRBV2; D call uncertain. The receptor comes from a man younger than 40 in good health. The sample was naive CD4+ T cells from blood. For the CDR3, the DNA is TGTGCCAGCAGTGTGGAGCGAGAGCAGTTCTTC. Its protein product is CASSVEREQFF.